This TCR beta chain was observed in a study of early T cells in non-severe SARS-CoV-2 infection. Per the germline V gene, CDR1 is LNHDA and CDR2 is SQIVND (reference sequence). CDR3 size: 13 residues. Trimming shortened V by 10 bases and J by 4 bases, and 16 bases separated the two germline ends. Points from the study as a whole: Clonotype matching in VDJdb favored anti-spike CD8 responses and did not capture private and CD4 specificities.

This clonotype was recorded many times. The antigen is undetermined. Researchers attached unique molecular identifiers to individual cDNA molecules. TCRdb redid the calling of the 5' RACE reads with MiXCR, one entry per CDR3 protein. Here the sample spans around 49,000 distinct CDR3 sequences, 3.5% to 4.5% being singletons. Sample: whole blood. The chain is built from TRBV19 and TRBJ1-2; D is possibly TRBD1 (6 bases). The sequence derives from an adult who was a healthcare worker with PCR-confirmed SARS-CoV-2 infection or an uninfected control (not recorded which). The CDR3 here is CATSDSSSYGYTF. The CDR3 nucleotides read TGTGCCACCTCGGACAGTTCGTCCTATGGCTACACCTTC.